The 27 T cell receptor beta chains below come from one sample, sequenced in a study of shared clonotypes between healthy human individuals. The table came from immunoSEQ multiplex PCR; TCRdb's copy has only in-frame clones and leaves some out. The sample yields about 2 million clones, approximately 95% seen once. CD45RO negativity and positive selection for CCR7 defined naive CD8 cells, a population that excluded terminally differentiated effector memory CD45RA+ cells. The sample comprised naive CD8+ T cells sorted from blood. These receptors came from a man younger than 35 in good health.

DNA of the CDR3: TGTGCCAGCAGCTTATGGGGGACTAATGAAAAACTGTTTTTT. This sequence encodes CASSLWGTNEKLFF. The chain uses TRBV9 and TRBJ1-4, with D tentatively TRBD1 (5 bases). The V gene's germline CDR1 is SGDLS and CDR2 YYNGEE. CDR3 size: 14 residues. Trimming left V 4 bases short and J 2 bases short, with 9 bases between. Looking up the rest from reference TRBV9 and TRBJ1-4 gives the full variable domain: DSGVTQTPKHLITATGQRVTLRCSPRSGDLSVYWYQQSLDQGLQFLIQYYNGEERAKGNILERFSAQQFPDLHSELNLSSLELGDSALYFCASSLWGTNEKLFFGSGTQLSVL.

The V and J genes are TRBV7-9 and TRBJ2-5, with 10 positions matching TRBD1. CDR1 is SEHNR, CDR2 FQNEAQ, per germline (reference sequence). The V and J ends lost 5 bases and 4 bases, in that order; junction bases with no gene match: 7. The CDR3 totals 15 residues. CDR3 sequence reads: CASSLGTGEGETQYF. The DNA for the CDR3 is TGTGCCAGCAGCCTCGGGACAGGGGAAGGAGAGACCCAGTACTTC.

The count of this clone is one. The V and J genes are TRBV10-1 and TRBJ2-7; possible D gene TRBD1, 7 bases. Germline V lookup: CDR1 WNHNN, CDR2 SYGVQD (reference sequence). The CDR3 spans 16 residues. V dropped 3 bases and J dropped 5 bases, with 20 bases sitting between them. This CDR3 is CASSDGARGVLDEQYF. The CDR3 DNA reads TGCGCCAGCAGTGATGGGGCCAGGGGGGTTTTGGACGAGCAGTACTTC.

The rearrangement uses TRBV6-5 and TRBJ1-6; 7 nucleotides align to TRBD1. Germline-derived CDR1 and CDR2 are MNHEY and SVGAGI. V dropped 0 bases and J dropped 7; count of bases not matched to a gene: 6. The CDR3 is 16 amino acids. CDR3 loop: CASSYSNRGPNSPLHF. CDR3 coding DNA: TGTGCCAGCAGTTACTCGAACAGGGGTCCGAATTCACCCCTCCACTTT.

This clone turned up a few times. The rearrangement links TRBV7-9 to TRBJ1-6, with 10 bases fitting TRBD1. The ends lost 4 bases at V and 11 bases at J; junction bases unmatched: 8. Germline lookup yields CDR1 SEHNR and CDR2 FQNEAQ (reference sequence). This CDR3 has 15 amino acids. The CDR3 DNA reads as TGTGCCAGCAGCTCCGGGACAGGGGCCCGACCACCCCTCCACTTT. Its translation: CASSSGTGARPPLHF.

The CDR3, as DNA: TGTGCCAGCAGCGGACAGGGGGCCACCATATATTTT. This codes for CASSGQGATIYF. The rearrangement uses TRBV9 and TRBJ1-3; 10 bases agree with TRBD1. Trimming took 3 bases from V and 9 from J; bases not matched to a gene: 0. The CDR3 is made up of 12 amino acids. Germline assignment: CDR1 SGDLS and CDR2 YYNGEE.

This clone has a single count. The J gene is TRBJ1-1, the V gene TRBV11-1; 8 bases fit TRBD1. Trimming at V came to 2 bases and at J to 5 bases, leaving 7 bases not matched to a gene. Germline values: CDR1 SGHAT, CDR2 FQDESV (reference sequence). The CDR3 has 15 amino acids. The CDR3 loop is CASSLPQGAWTEAFF. Written as DNA, the CDR3 is TGTGCCAGCAGCTTACCTCAGGGGGCTTGGACTGAAGCTTTCTTT.

This chain uses TRBV2 with TRBJ2-7; 11 bases fit TRBD2. The CDR3 spans 13 residues. After removal of 9 bases from V and 5 bases from J, the junction contained 6 bases not matched to a gene. Germline-derived CDR1 and CDR2 are SNHLY and FYNNEI. CDR3 in DNA: TGTGCCAGTCTTAGCGGGGGGGCGAACGAGCAGTACTTC. Protein sequence: CASLSGGANEQYF. Supplemented by reference TRBV2 and TRBJ2-7, the full variable domain reads EPEVTQTPSHQVTQMGQEVILRCVPISNHLYFYWYRQILGQKVEFLVSFYNNEISEKSEIFDDQFSVERPDGSNFTLKIRSTKLEDSAMYFCASLSGGANEQYFGPGTRLTVT.

The chain carries TRBV27 and TRBJ2-1, with 10 bases lining up with TRBD1. V was pared by 4 bases and J by 8 bases, with 5 bases of the junction left unmatched. The V gene's germline CDR1 is MNHEY and CDR2 SMNVEV (reference sequence). The CDR3 runs 14 residues. The CDR3 DNA sequence: TGTGCCAGCAGTTCAAGGGACAGGGGCTATGAGCAGTTCTTC. This encodes CASSSRDRGYEQFF.

As regards this clone: The sample holds other DNA sequences that translate to the same CDR3. The CDR3 region is CASSVGQGSTEAFF. The CDR3 nucleotides are TGTGCCAGCAGCGTTGGACAGGGGAGCACTGAAGCTTTCTTT. The chain carries TRBV9 and TRBJ1-1, with TRBD1 matching over 9 bases. Germline V CDR1 and CDR2: SGDLS, YYNGEE. Trimming took 2 bases from V and 4 from J; bases not matched to a gene: 3. The CDR3 is 14 residues long.

This clone was observed a single time. The chain couples TRBV30 to TRBJ2-7, with D perhaps TRBD2 (5 bases). V was trimmed by 0 bases and J by 6 bases, leaving 12 bases between them. CDR3 length: 13 residues. Germline CDR1 and CDR2: GTSNPN and SVGIG (reference sequence). The CDR3 coding sequence is TGTGCCTGGAGTGTCGGCGGTGGAGGCGAGCAGTACTTC. Translating gives CAWSVGGGGEQYF. Complete variable domain (other parts from reference TRBV30 and TRBJ2-7): SQTIHQWPATLVQPVGSPLSLECTVEGTSNPNLYWYRQAAGRGLQLLFYSVGIGQISSEVPQNLSASRPQDRQFILSSKKLLLSDSGFYLCAWSVGGGGEQYFGPGTRLTVT.

The V and J genes are TRBV4-2 and TRBJ1-1; tentative D call: TRBD1 (6 bases). The CDR3 is 15 amino acids. In germline, CDR1 is LGHNA, CDR2 YNFKEQ. Trimming stripped 1 base from V and 1 base from J, with 10 bases between. CDR3 protein: CASSQAGAPNTEAFF. The CDR3 DNA reads TGTGCCAGCAGCCAAGCGGGGGCACCGAACACTGAAGCTTTCTTT.

The chain is built from TRBV30 and TRBJ2-5; 7 nucleotides line up with TRBD2. Trimming cost V 2 bases and J 4 bases; bases outside gene matches: 4. Germline V gene sequence: CDR1 GTSNPN, CDR2 SVGIG (reference sequence). This CDR3 is 13 amino acids long. This chain's CDR3 is CAWSLTSLETQYF. CDR3 in DNA: TGTGCCTGGAGTCTGACTAGCTTAGAGACCCAGTACTTC.

As DNA, the CDR3 is TGTGCCAGCAGCGCCCCTGGACAGGGAGAAAAGGAAAAACTGTTTTTT. This encodes CASSAPGQGEKEKLFF. The chain joins TRBV9 to TRBJ1-4, with 8 nucleotides matching TRBD1. Germline CDR1 is SGDLS and CDR2 is YYNGEE. V shed 3 bases and J 8 bases; nucleotides not matched to a gene: 12. This CDR3 has 16 amino acids.

This sequence joins TRBV19 and TRBJ1-3; D remains unclear. Trimming took off 1 base at V and 0 bases at J, with 7 bases between the two ends. Germline loops: CDR1 LNHDA, CDR2 SQIVND (reference sequence). The CDR3 has 15 residues. Here the CDR3 DNA reads TGTGCCAGTAGTATAGCCGACCACTCTGGAAACACCATATATTTT. Translating it yields CASSIADHSGNTIYF.

This chain uses TRBV6-5 with TRBJ2-7; D might be TRBD1 (6 bases). Germline loops: CDR1 MNHEY, CDR2 SVGAGI. The CDR3 is 14 residues long. Trimming removed 2 bases from V and 3 bases from J, with 11 bases in between. CDR3 region: CASSYGDNYYEQYF. In nucleotides, the CDR3 is TGTGCCAGCAGTTACGGGGACAATTACTACGAGCAGTACTTC.

The chain carries TRBV5-6 and TRBJ2-5, with D possibly TRBD2 on 6 matching bases. The length of the CDR3 is 14 residues. From germline, CDR1 is SGHDT and CDR2 YYEEEE. V gave up 2 bases and J gave up 5 bases, with 13 bases separating them. In nucleotides, the CDR3 is TGTGCCAGCAGCTTAGGAGGGCAAGTGGAGACCCAGTACTTC. Protein sequence: CASSLGGQVETQYF.

V gene TRBV5-6 combines with J gene TRBJ2-1, with 13 bases fitting TRBD2. Trimming removed 1 base from V and 6 bases from J; junction bases left unmatched: 4. From germline, CDR1 is SGHDT and CDR2 YYEEEE. This CDR3 has 16 amino acids. The CDR3 loop is CASSLTTSGRTNEQFF. As DNA, the CDR3 is TGTGCCAGCAGCTTGACGACTAGCGGGAGGACCAATGAGCAGTTCTTC.

V usage is TRBV28 and J usage is TRBJ1-3; D ambiguous. Germline lookup yields CDR1 MDHEN and CDR2 SYDVKM. Trimming shortened V by 6 bases and J by 1 base, and 7 bases separated the two germline ends. The CDR3 loop spans 13 amino acids. The CDR3 nucleotides read TGTGCCAGCAGCCGGATGTCTGGAAACACCATATATTTT. This encodes CASSRMSGNTIYF.

This chain links TRBV7-9 with TRBJ2-7; D is unresolved. The CDR3 consists of 17 residues. The V gene lost 5 bases and the J gene lost 3 bases, with 23 bases spanning the gap. Germline V CDR1 and CDR2: SEHNR, FQNEAQ (reference sequence). The CDR3 here is CASSQTQTTKGRYEQYF. The CDR3, as DNA: TGTGCCAGCAGCCAGACCCAGACAACAAAAGGGCGCTACGAGCAGTACTTC.

This chain connects TRBV10-3 to TRBJ2-7; D may match TRBD1 or TRBD2 (5 bases each). The CDR3 is 15 residues long. Trimming removed 0 bases at V and 5 bases at J, with 14 bases between. Germline loops: CDR1 ENHRY, CDR2 SYGVKD. CDR3 coding DNA: TGTGCCATCAGTGAGTCGCTTGAGGGGACCCACGAGCAGTACTTC. Protein: CAISESLEGTHEQYF.

The V and J genes are TRBV9 and TRBJ2-7, with no clear D. Germline V gene lookup returns CDR1 SGDLS and CDR2 YYNGEE. The CDR3 extends over 13 amino acids. With 1 base removed from V and 5 bases from J, the gap between germline ends came to 10 bases. The CDR3 nucleotides read TGTGCCAGCAGCGTACCCGGAGTCCACGAGCAGTACTTC. It encodes CASSVPGVHEQYF.

This rearrangement joins TRBV29-1 to TRBJ2-7, with 8 bases that match TRBD1. The V segment lost 6 bases and the J segment 0 bases; nucleotides outside the gene matches: 1. The CDR3 is 12 residues long. Germline loops: CDR1 SQVTM, CDR2 ANQGSEA. The CDR3 sequence: CSVGQASYEQYF. The DNA for the CDR3 is TGCAGCGTGGGACAGGCCTCCTACGAGCAGTACTTC.

J is TRBJ2-7 and V is TRBV10-1; the match to TRBD2 covers 7 bases. The J segment lost 4 bases and the V segment lost 0 bases, leaving 3 bases of the junction unmatched. The CDR3 runs to 14 residues. Per the germline V gene, CDR1 is WNHNN and CDR2 is SYGVQD (reference sequence). Written as DNA, the CDR3 is TGCGCCAGCAGTGAGTCTCGCGGGGGTTACGAGCAGTACTTC. It codes for CASSESRGGYEQYF.

The rearrangement joins TRBV19 to TRBJ1-1; 7 nucleotides match TRBD1. The V gene end was trimmed by 5 bases and the J gene end by 1 base; junction bases not matched to a gene: 7. The germline gives CDR1 LNHDA, CDR2 SQIVND (reference sequence). This CDR3 spans 15 amino acids. The CDR3 sequence: CASSPRGGQNTEAFF. The CDR3 DNA is TGTGCCAGTAGTCCCAGGGGGGGCCAGAACACTGAAGCTTTCTTT.

In its sample, this clone was seen a few times. The J gene is TRBJ2-2, the V gene TRBV5-4; D is perhaps TRBD1 or TRBD2 (5 bases each). Trimming stripped 4 bases from V and 4 bases from J, with 11 bases between. The germline V gene encodes CDR1 SGHNT and CDR2 YYREEE (reference sequence). This CDR3 has 14 amino acids. The CDR3 DNA follows: TGTGCCAGCAGCGATTCAGGGAGCACCGGGGAGCTGTTTTTT. Protein product: CASSDSGSTGELFF.

About this clone itself: Other DNA sequences of this sample code for an identical CDR3. The genes are TRBV5-1 and TRBJ2-7; 13 bases are a match to TRBD2. This CDR3 spans 15 amino acids. Trimming took 4 bases from V and 2 from J; bases not matched to a gene: 3. Germline V gives CDR1 SGHRS, CDR2 YFSETQ. CDR3 protein: CASSPGLAGAYEQYF. The CDR3 DNA is TGCGCCAGCAGCCCCGGACTAGCGGGGGCCTACGAGCAGTACTTC.